This record concerns one T cell receptor (beta chain) sequence. This sample stems from a study of shared T cell receptors in the human thymus. Clones were read by immunoSEQ multiplex PCR, and TCRdb kept only the in-frame ones, dropping some. The data contain some 760,000 clones, roughly 88% of them singletons. These records were also assigned to another study, of human thymus T cells. That work states: Seemingly biased V and J gene usage marked thymic and blood repertoires.

Input material: thymocytes. The clonotype comes from a girl in the first two years of life with a congenital heart defect.

The CDR3 is CASIKDSATNEKLFF. CDR3 in DNA: TGTGCCAGTATTAAGGACAGTGCAACTAATGAAAAACTGTTTTTT. The chain couples TRBV19 to TRBJ1-4; D is possibly TRBD1 (6 bases). Germline V gives CDR1 LNHDA, CDR2 SQIVND (reference sequence). The CDR3 sequence is 15 residues long. V was pared by 7 bases and J by 0 bases, with 12 bases between.